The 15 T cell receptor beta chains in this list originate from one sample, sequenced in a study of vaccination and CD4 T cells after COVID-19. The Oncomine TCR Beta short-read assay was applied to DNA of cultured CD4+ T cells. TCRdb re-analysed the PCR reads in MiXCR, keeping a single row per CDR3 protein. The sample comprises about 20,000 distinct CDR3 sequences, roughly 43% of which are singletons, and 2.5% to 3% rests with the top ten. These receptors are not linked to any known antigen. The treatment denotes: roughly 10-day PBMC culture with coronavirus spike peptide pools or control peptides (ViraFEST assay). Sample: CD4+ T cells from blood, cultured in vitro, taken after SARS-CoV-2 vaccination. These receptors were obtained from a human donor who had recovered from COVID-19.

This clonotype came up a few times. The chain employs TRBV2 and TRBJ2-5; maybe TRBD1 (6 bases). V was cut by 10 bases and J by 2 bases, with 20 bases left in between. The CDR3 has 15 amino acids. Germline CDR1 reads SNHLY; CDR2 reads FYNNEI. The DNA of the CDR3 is TGTGCCATGCACTCCCAAGGGGGACCTCAAGAGACCCAGTACTTC. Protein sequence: CAMHSQGGPQETQYF.

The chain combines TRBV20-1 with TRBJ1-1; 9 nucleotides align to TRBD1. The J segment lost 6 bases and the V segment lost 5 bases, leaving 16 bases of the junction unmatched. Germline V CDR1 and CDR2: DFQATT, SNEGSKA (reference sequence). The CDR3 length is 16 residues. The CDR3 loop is CSAPDRQGGRRAEAFF. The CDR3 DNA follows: TGCAGTGCTCCCGATCGACAGGGGGGACGGAGGGCTGAAGCTTTCTTT.

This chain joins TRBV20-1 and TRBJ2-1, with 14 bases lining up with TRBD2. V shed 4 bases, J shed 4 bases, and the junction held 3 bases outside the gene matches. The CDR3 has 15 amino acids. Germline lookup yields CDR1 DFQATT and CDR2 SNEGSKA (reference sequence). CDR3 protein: CSAMRLAGGYNEQFF. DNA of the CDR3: TGCAGTGCTATGAGACTAGCGGGGGGGTACAATGAGCAGTTCTTC.

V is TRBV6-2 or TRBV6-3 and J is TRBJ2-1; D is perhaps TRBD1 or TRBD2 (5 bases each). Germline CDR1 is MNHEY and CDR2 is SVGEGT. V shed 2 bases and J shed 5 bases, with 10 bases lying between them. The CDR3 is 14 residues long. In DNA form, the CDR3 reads TGTGCCAGCAGTTACGGGGGAACCCACAATGAGCAGTTCTTC. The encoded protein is CASSYGGTHNEQFF.

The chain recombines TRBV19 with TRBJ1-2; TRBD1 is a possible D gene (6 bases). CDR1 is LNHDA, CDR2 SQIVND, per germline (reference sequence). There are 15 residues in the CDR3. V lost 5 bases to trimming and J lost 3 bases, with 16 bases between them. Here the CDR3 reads CASSFPGTPDYGYTF. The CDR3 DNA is TGTGCCAGTAGTTTCCCCGGGACACCTGACTATGGCTACACCTTC. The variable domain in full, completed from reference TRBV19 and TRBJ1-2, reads DGGITQSPKYLFRKEGQNVTLSCEQNLNHDAMYWYRQDPGQGLRLIYYSQIVNDFQKGDIAEGYSVSREKKESFPLTVTSAQKNPTAFYLCASSFPGTPDYGYTFGSGTRLTVV.

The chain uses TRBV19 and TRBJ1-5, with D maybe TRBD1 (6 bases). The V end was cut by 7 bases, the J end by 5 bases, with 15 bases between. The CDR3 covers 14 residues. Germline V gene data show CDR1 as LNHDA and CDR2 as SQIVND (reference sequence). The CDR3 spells CASTLRQDYQPQHF. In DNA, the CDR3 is TGTGCCAGTACTCTGAGACAGGATTATCAGCCCCAGCATTTT.

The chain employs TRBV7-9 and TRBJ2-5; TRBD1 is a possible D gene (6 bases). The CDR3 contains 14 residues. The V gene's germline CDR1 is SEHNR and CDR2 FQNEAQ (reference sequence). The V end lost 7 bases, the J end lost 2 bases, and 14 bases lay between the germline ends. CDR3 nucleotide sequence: TGTGCCAGCACTGCACTGGGGGCACAAGAGACCCAGTACTTC. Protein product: CASTALGAQETQYF.

CDR3 amino acids: CASSLRDRAQETQYF. The CDR3 nucleotides read TGTGCCAGCTCACTCCGGGACAGGGCCCAAGAGACCCAGTACTTC. The chain combines TRBV18 with TRBJ2-5; 9 nucleotides align to TRBD1. The CDR3 is 15 residues long. With 4 bases clipped from V and 1 base from J, the junction kept 4 bases outside the gene matches. The germline V gene has CDR1 KGHSH and CDR2 LQKENI.

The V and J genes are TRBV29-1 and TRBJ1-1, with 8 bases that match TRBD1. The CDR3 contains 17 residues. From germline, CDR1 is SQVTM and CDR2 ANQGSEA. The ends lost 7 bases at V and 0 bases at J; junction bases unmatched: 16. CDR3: CSGGQAAGGSMNTEAFF. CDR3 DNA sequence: TGCAGCGGGGGACAGGCGGCGGGGGGATCCATGAACACTGAAGCTTTCTTT.

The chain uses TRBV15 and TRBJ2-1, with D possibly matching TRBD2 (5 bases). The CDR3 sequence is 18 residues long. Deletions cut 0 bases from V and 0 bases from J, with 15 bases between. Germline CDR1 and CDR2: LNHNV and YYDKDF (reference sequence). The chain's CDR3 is CATSRDHGSVSSYNEQFF. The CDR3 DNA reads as TGTGCCACCAGCAGAGATCACGGTAGCGTGAGCTCCTACAATGAGCAGTTCTTC.

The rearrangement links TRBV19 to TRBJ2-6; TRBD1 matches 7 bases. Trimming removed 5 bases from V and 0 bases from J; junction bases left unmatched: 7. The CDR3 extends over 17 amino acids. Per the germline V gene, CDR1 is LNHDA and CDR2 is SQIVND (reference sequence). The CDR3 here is CASSLGQTSSGANVLTF. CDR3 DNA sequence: TGTGCCAGTAGTTTGGGACAGACCAGCTCTGGGGCCAACGTCCTGACTTTC.

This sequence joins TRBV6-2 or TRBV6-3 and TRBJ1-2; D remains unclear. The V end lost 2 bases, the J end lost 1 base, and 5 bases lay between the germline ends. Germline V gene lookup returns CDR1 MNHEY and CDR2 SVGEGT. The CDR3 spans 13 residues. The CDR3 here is CASSYGVNYGYTF. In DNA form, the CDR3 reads TGTGCCAGCAGTTACGGGGTTAACTATGGCTACACCTTC.

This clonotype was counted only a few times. DNA of the CDR3: TGTGCCAGCAGCCCCGGACTAGCGGCGTCCCAGTACTTC. It yields the protein CASSPGLAASQYF. V gene TRBV6-2 or TRBV6-3 combines with J gene TRBJ2-5, with TRBD2 matching 10 bases. V gave up 6 bases and J gave up 9 bases; unmatched junction bases: 7. The V gene's germline CDR1 is MNHEY and CDR2 SVGEGT. This CDR3 has 13 residues.

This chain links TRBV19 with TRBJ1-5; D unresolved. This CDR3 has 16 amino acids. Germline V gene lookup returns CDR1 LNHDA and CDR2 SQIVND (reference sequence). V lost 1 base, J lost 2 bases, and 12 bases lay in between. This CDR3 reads CASSIGGSGGNQPQHF. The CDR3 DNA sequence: TGTGCCAGTAGTATAGGGGGATCGGGTGGCAATCAGCCCCAGCATTTT.

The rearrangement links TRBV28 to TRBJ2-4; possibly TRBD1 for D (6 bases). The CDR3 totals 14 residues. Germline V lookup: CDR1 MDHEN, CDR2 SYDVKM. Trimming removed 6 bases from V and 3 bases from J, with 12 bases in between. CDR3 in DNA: TGTGCCAGCAGCAGACAGGTTGTCAAAAACATTCAGTACTTC. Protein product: CASSRQVVKNIQYF.